Sequencing of this T cell receptor (beta chain) was carried out in a study of T cell responses to AZD1222 COVID-19 vaccine. Produced via immunoSEQ multiplex PCR; TCRdb's table is partial and in-frame only. The top ten hold approximately 3.1% of the sample, which has 95,000 to 150,000 clones, approximately 90% seen once. This CDR3 region has 18 residues. The germline gives CDR1 SGHVS, CDR2 FQNEAQ. The junction had 8 bases not matched to a gene; V was cut back by 3 bases and J by 2 bases. This material consisted of peripheral blood, taken on day 0 of AZD1222 vaccination. The origin of this receptor is an adult in good health. The chain has TRBV7-8 and TRBJ2-7; 15 bases are a match to TRBD2. The CDR3 here is CASSFDAGTSGGTYEQYF. CDR3 in DNA: TGTGCCAGCAGCTTCGATGCCGGGACTAGCGGGGGGACCTACGAGCAGTACTTC.